The rows below give T cell receptor beta chains drawn from one sample of a study of shared clonotypes between healthy human individuals. Libraries were prepared by immunoSEQ multiplex PCR; TCRdb keeps only in-frame clonotypes and omits some of them. The sample has some 2,100,000 clones, about 94% seen once. Sequenced sample: naive CD4+ T cells sorted from blood. The receptors here all came from a young man in good health. Each CDR3 is given with its conserved first and last residue. D genes are given only for firm matches. Expanded clones are given a class, and other clones once, few, many or no size at all.

15	.	TRBV18	TRBJ1-2	TRBD1	TGTGCCAGCTCACCACTCGGGACAGGGGATTATGGCTACACCTTC	CASSPLGTGDYGYTF
15	.	TRBV11-2	TRBJ2-7	TRBD2	TGTGCCAGCAGCACCGGGGGTAGCGGGGGTTACGAGCAGTACTTC	CASSTGGSGGYEQYF
11	.	TRBV20-1	TRBJ2-7	.	TGCAGTGCTTACATTACCTACGAGCAGTACTTC	CSAYITYEQYF
14	.	TRBV5-6	TRBJ1-3	.	TGTGCCAGCAGCTCCGGGGAGGATGGAAACACCATATATTTT	CASSSGEDGNTIYF
14	.	TRBV7-2	TRBJ1-2	.	TGTGCCAGCAGCTTAGGTCCGGATAACTATGGCTACACCTTC	CASSLGPDNYGYTF
15	.	TRBV30	TRBJ2-7	TRBD1	TGTGCCTGGAAACCACTCGGGACAGGGACCTTGGAGCAGTACTTC	CAWKPLGTGTLEQYF
16	.	TRBV25-1	TRBJ1-4	.	TGTGCCAGCAGTGAATCGGGGCGGGGGGATTACGAAAAACTGTTTTTT	CASSESGRGDYEKLFF
22	.	TRBV14	TRBJ2-1	TRBD2	TGTGCCAGCAGCCAAGGGCCGCGGGTCACCGGGAAAGTCGTCGGGAGGGCGAGTGAGCAGTTCTTC	CASSQGPRVTGKVVGRASEQFF
13	once	TRBV7-9	TRBJ1-6	.	TGTGCCAGCAGCTTAGGCCCCAGGTCACCCCTCCACTTT	CASSLGPRSPLHF
11	once	TRBV6-1	TRBJ2-7	.	TGTGCCAGCAGTTCTATCGGCGAGCAGTACTTC	CASSSIGEQYF
14	.	TRBV6-5	TRBJ2-1	.	TGTGCCAGCAGAGCGGTAGCTAGTAGCACTGAGCAGTTCTTC	CASRAVASSTEQFF
15	.	TRBV7-3	TRBJ2-3	.	TGTGCCAGCAGCCCGTGGGGGGGCGGCACAGATACGCAGTATTTT	CASSPWGGGTDTQYF
15	.	TRBV7-2	TRBJ1-5	.	TGTGCCAGCAGCCAGTTGCCGAGGGAAAGTCAGCCCCAGCATTTT	CASSQLPRESQPQHF
14	.	TRBV6-1	TRBJ1-1	TRBD1	TGTGCCAGCAGCATACAGGGGGTTAACACTGAAGCTTTCTTT	CASSIQGVNTEAFF
16	few	TRBV23-1	TRBJ1-6	TRBD1	TGCGCCAGCAGCTACCGGGACAGGAAACTTATTCGACCCCTCCACTTT	CASSYRDRKLIRPLHF
16	.	TRBV5-1	TRBJ2-2	.	TGCGCCAGCAGCTTGGGCCGCCAGGGGAGTGGCGGGGAGCTGTTTTTT	CASSLGRQGSGGELFF
16	.	TRBV7-7	TRBJ2-1	TRBD2	TGTGCTAGCAGCCCCCGCCCAGCGGGAGTAAACAATGAGCAGTTCTTC	CASSPRPAGVNNEQFF
15	.	TRBV6-6	TRBJ1-4	.	TGTGCCAGCAGTTATGGGGGGGTGGCTAATGAAAAACTGTTTTTT	CASSYGGVANEKLFF
14	.	TRBV2	TRBJ2-3	TRBD2	TGTGCCAGCAGTGGACTAGCAAACACAGATACGCAGTATTTT	CASSGLANTDTQYF